Described below is a single T cell receptor (beta chain) sequence and its context. The data belong to a study of blood T cells in healthy people across ages. Together with a sample-barcoded 5' primer, a J-beta primer mix was included in a second PCR lasting about 7 to 11 cycles. TCRdb recomputed calls from the 5' RACE reads with MiXCR, one row per CDR3 protein. The table shows about 380,000 distinct CDR3 sequences, with about 52% occurring only once. The CDR3 has 17 residues. Trimming removed 0 bases at V and 4 bases at J, with 21 bases between. The germline V gene encodes CDR1 DFQATT and CDR2 SNEGSKA (reference sequence).

The chain links TRBV20-1 to TRBJ2-5, with D maybe TRBD2 (7 bases). Sequencing used blood. The sequence was collected from a man aged 60 to 69 in good health. The DNA of the CDR3 is TGCAGTGCTAGAGAGGGGGCCGGACTAGGGACCCTAGAGACCCAGTACTTC. Residues: CSAREGAGLGTLETQYF.